Following are 14 T cell receptor beta chains from one sample sequenced in a study of blood T cells in healthy people across ages. A sample-barcoded 5' primer and a J-beta primer mix were used in a second PCR of about 7 to 12 cycles. TCRdb re-derived calls from the 5' RACE reads in MiXCR, one entry per CDR3 protein. The table shows 700,000 or so distinct CDR3 sequences, with less than 45% occurring only once. Material: blood. Receptors were obtained from an older man in good health.

This chain links TRBV6-2 or TRBV6-3 with TRBJ2-7; 9 bases map to TRBD1. Germline V gives CDR1 MNHEY, CDR2 SVGEGT. CDR3 length equals 15 residues. V trimming: 5 bases; J trimming: 10 bases; junction bases outside the gene matches: 15. The CDR3 here is CASSPGTGISENQYF. In nucleotides, the CDR3 is TGTGCCAGCAGTCCCGGGACAGGGATTTCGGAGAACCAGTACTTC.

This clonotype showed up just a few times. The chain uses TRBV11-2 and TRBJ2-7, with D hard to call. Germline CDR1 SGHAT, CDR2 FQNNGV. This CDR3 is built from 14 residues. Deletions cut 1 base from V and 0 bases from J, with 7 bases between. CDR3 sequence reads: CASSLGWSSYEQYF. CDR3 nucleotide sequence: TGTGCCAGCAGCTTAGGATGGAGCTCCTACGAGCAGTACTTC.

Here the CDR3 reads CASSATAPANTGELFF. The CDR3 DNA sequence: TGCGCCAGCAGTGCCACGGCCCCCGCGAACACCGGGGAGCTGTTTTTT. The rearrangement uses TRBV10-1 and TRBJ2-2; D unclear. CDR3 length equals 16 residues. CDR1 and CDR2 from the germline V gene are WNHNN and SYGVQD (reference sequence). V gave up 4 bases and J gave up 0 bases, with 12 bases separating them.

The rearrangement uses TRBV20-1 and TRBJ2-7, with D uncertain. The CDR3 has 13 residues. Per germline, CDR1 DFQATT and CDR2 SNEGSKA (reference sequence). V gave up 0 bases and J gave up 4 bases, with 10 bases separating them. The CDR3 DNA reads as TGCAGTGCTAGAGACCTAATCTCTTACGAGCAGTACTTC. This encodes CSARDLISYEQYF.

The chain employs TRBV6-1 and TRBJ2-1; D possibly matches TRBD1 or TRBD2 (5 bases each). Germline lookup yields CDR1 MNHNS and CDR2 SASEGT. The V and J ends lost 6 bases and 5 bases respectively, with 17 bases between them. The CDR3 runs to 15 residues. The DNA for the CDR3 is TGTGCCAGCAGCCGGGACGGGTTAGCGCACAATGAGCAGTTCTTC. It codes for CASSRDGLAHNEQFF.

This chain joins TRBV5-1 and TRBJ2-4; 11 bases are shared with TRBD2. The germline V gene has CDR1 SGHRS and CDR2 YFSETQ. Germline trimming cut 5 bases from V and 0 bases from J; bases unmatched to any gene: 4. The CDR3 runs 16 residues. The CDR3 DNA reads as TGCGCCAGCAGTTCAACTAGCGGGGGAGCCAAAAACATTCAGTACTTC. Amino acid sequence: CASSSTSGGAKNIQYF.

This clonotype has a handful of counts. This rearrangement joins TRBV6-2 or TRBV6-3 to TRBJ2-5; D call uncertain. The J call may be in error: the DNA end matches TRBJ2-7 better. This CDR3 is 14 amino acids long. Germline CDR1 reads MNHEY; CDR2 reads SVGEGT. The CDR3 loop reads CASSSAGVSYEQYF. Written as DNA, the CDR3 is TGTGCCAGCAGTAGTGCAGGCGTTAGTTACGAGCAGTACTTC.

CDR3 in DNA: TGTGCCAGCAGTTGGGGACCCCTTGCCTACGAGCAGTACTTC. It yields the protein CASSWGPLAYEQYF. This chain uses TRBV6-5 with TRBJ2-7; D tentatively fits TRBD1 or TRBD2 (5 bases each). The CDR3 has 14 amino acids. Trimming shortened V by 4 bases and J by 2 bases, and 12 bases separated the two germline ends. CDR1 and CDR2 (germline): MNHEY, SVGAGI.

The V gene is TRBV29-1, the J gene TRBJ1-2; TRBD1 matches at 7 bases. The CDR3 runs to 12 residues. V lost 5 bases and J lost 6; bases outside the gene matches: 6. Germline CDR1 is SQVTM and CDR2 is ANQGSEA. The CDR3 here is CSVQGGAHGYTF. CDR3 nucleotide sequence: TGCAGCGTTCAGGGGGGGGCGCATGGCTACACCTTC.

This clonotype appeared a few times. The rearrangement uses TRBV6-2 or TRBV6-3 and TRBJ1-1; perhaps TRBD1 as D (5 bases). Trimming cost V 6 bases and J 4 bases, with 9 bases left between them. The CDR3 contains 12 residues. Germline V gene lookup returns CDR1 MNHEY and CDR2 SVGEGT. The CDR3: CASRRGGTEAFF. CDR3 in DNA: TGTGCCAGCAGGAGGGGAGGCACTGAAGCTTTCTTT.

This clonotype was recorded a few times. The rearrangement links TRBV5-1 to TRBJ2-7; TRBD1 matches 7 bases. V shed 2 bases, J shed 3 bases, and the junction held 2 bases outside the gene matches. The CDR3 consists of 13 residues. The germline gives CDR1 SGHRS, CDR2 YFSETQ. This chain's CDR3 is CASSFGDSYEQYF. The CDR3 DNA sequence: TGCGCCAGCAGCTTTGGGGACAGCTACGAGCAGTACTTC.

The V and J genes are TRBV6-2 or TRBV6-3 and TRBJ1-1; weak D call: TRBD1 (6 bases). V was shortened by 6 bases and J by 6 bases, with 17 bases between the two germline ends. CDR1 is MNHEY, CDR2 SVGEGT, per germline. This CDR3 region has 14 residues. The DNA of the CDR3 is TGTGCCAGCAGCCGAGGGGGGGATTTCGCTGAAGCTTTCTTT. Protein product: CASSRGGDFAEAFF.

The chain joins TRBV5-1 to TRBJ1-2; no definite D call. Trimming shortened V by 1 base and J by 0 bases, and 13 bases separated the two germline ends. Germline loops: CDR1 SGHRS, CDR2 YFSETQ. The CDR3 extends over 16 amino acids. The CDR3 region has the DNA TGCGCCAGCAGCTTGATCCCACGGGAAACTAACTATGGCTACACCTTC. Amino acid sequence: CASSLIPRETNYGYTF.

The chain uses TRBV29-1 and TRBJ2-5, with D perhaps matching TRBD1 (6 bases). Between the trimmed V and J ends, which lost 7 bases and 4 bases, there was a span of 13 bases. Germline loops: CDR1 SQVTM, CDR2 ANQGSEA. This CDR3 has 12 amino acids. The CDR3 DNA sequence: TGCAGCGCTCATACAGGGCTAGAGACCCAGTACTTC. This gives the protein CSAHTGLETQYF.